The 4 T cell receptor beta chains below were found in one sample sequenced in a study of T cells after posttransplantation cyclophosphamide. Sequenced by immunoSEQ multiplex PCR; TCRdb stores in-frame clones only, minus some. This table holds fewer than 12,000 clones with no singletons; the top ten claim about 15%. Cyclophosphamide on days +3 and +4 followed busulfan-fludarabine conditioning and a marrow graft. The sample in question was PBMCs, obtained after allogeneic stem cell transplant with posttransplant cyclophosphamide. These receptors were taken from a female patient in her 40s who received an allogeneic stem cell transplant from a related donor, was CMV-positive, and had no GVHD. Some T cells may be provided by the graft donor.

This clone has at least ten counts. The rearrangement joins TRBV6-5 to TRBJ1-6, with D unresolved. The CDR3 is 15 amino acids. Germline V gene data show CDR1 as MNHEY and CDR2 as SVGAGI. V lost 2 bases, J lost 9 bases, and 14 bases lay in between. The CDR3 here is CASSYTGSAASPLHF. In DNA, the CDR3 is TGTGCCAGCAGTTACACCGGCAGTGCGGCTTCACCCCTCCACTTT.

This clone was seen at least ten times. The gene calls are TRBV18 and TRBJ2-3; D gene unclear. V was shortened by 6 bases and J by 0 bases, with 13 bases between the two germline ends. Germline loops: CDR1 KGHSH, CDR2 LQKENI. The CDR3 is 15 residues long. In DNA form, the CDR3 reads TGTGCCAGCTCCTTCCAGGCAGCTAGCACAGATACGCAGTATTTT. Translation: CASSFQAASTDTQYF.

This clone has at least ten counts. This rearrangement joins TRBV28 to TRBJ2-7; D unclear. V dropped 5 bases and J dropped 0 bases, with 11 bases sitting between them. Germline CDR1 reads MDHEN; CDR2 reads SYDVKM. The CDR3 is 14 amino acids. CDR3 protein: CASSPTLSSYEQYF. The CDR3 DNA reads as TGTGCCAGCAGTCCAACTCTGAGCTCCTACGAGCAGTACTTC. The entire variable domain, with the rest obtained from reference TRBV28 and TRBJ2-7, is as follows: DVKVTQSSRYLVKRTGEKVFLECVQDMDHENMFWYRQDPGLGLRLIYFSYDVKMKEKGDIPEGYSVSREKKERFSLILESASTNQTSMYLCASSPTLSSYEQYFGPGTRLTVT.

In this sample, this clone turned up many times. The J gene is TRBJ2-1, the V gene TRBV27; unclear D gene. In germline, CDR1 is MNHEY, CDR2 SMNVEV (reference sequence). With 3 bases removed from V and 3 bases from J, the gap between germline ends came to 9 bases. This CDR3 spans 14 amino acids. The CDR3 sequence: CASSLRPVYNEQFF. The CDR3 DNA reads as TGTGCCAGCAGTTTGAGGCCAGTCTACAATGAGCAGTTCTTC.